The rows below give T cell receptor beta chains drawn from one sample of a study of breast tumors, draining lymph nodes, adjacent tissues. TCRdb independently ran MiXCR on the multiplex PCR reads; one entry per CDR3 protein. The sample includes about 230,000 distinct CDR3 sequences, approximately 30% of them seen just once. Sequenced sample: axillary lymph node tissue. The receptors stem from a female donor with breast cancer. Some clones in this sample may be carry-over from other donors' samples. Both conserved end residues are part of each CDR3. The order of the fields is CDR3 protein, CDR3 DNA, V gene, clone size, D gene, J gene. D genes are given only for firm matches. Clone size is shown for a subset of rows, as once, few, many or a class of expanded clone.

CDR3aa: CASSSGQGAGGYTF; CDR3nt: TGCGCCAGCAGCTCGGGACAGGGGGCAGGTGGCTACACCTTC; v_gene: TRBV5-1; abundance: many; d_gene: TRBD1; j_gene: TRBJ1-2
CDR3aa: CASSLRLGTADTQYF; CDR3nt: TGTGCCAGCAGTCTCCGGCTAGGGACAGCAGATACGCAGTATTTT; v_gene: TRBV28; abundance: many; d_gene: TRBD1; j_gene: TRBJ2-3
CDR3aa: CASSPDSPGYEQYF; CDR3nt: TGCGCCAGCAGCCCCGACAGCCCGGGCTACGAGCAGTACTTC; v_gene: TRBV5-1; abundance: many; d_gene: -; j_gene: TRBJ2-7
CDR3aa: CSAIGTSHNEQFF; CDR3nt: TGCAGTGCGATCGGGACTAGCCACAATGAGCAGTTCTTC; v_gene: TRBV20-1; abundance: -; d_gene: TRBD2; j_gene: TRBJ2-1
CDR3aa: CASSLGQGTISNTEAFF; CDR3nt: TGTGCCAGCAGCTTGGGACAGGGGACTATTTCGAACACTGAAGCTTTCTTT; v_gene: TRBV7-8; abundance: few; d_gene: TRBD1; j_gene: TRBJ1-1
CDR3aa: CASRPGTSETEQYF; CDR3nt: TGTGCCAGCAGGCCCGGGACTAGCGAAACCGAGCAGTACTTC; v_gene: TRBV7-8; abundance: many; d_gene: TRBD2; j_gene: TRBJ2-7
CDR3aa: CATSDRDSPYGYTF; CDR3nt: TGTGCCACCAGTGATCGAGACAGCCCCTATGGCTACACCTTC; v_gene: TRBV24-1; abundance: -; d_gene: -; j_gene: TRBJ1-2
CDR3aa: CASSLDSYTEAFF; CDR3nt: TGTGCCAGCAGCTTGGACAGTTACACTGAAGCTTTCTTT; v_gene: TRBV5-5; abundance: -; d_gene: -; j_gene: TRBJ1-1
CDR3aa: CASRRGQSVTLYEQYF; CDR3nt: TGTGCCAGCAGACGTGGACAGTCGGTGACACTCTACGAGCAGTACTTC; v_gene: TRBV6-5; abundance: -; d_gene: -; j_gene: TRBJ2-7
CDR3aa: CATCLTDGGETQYF; CDR3nt: TGTGCCACCTGTCTGACAGACGGCGGTGAGACCCAGTACTTC; v_gene: TRBV2; abundance: -; d_gene: -; j_gene: TRBJ2-5
CDR3aa: CASSPPTGTGNTIYF; CDR3nt: TGTGCCAGCAGTCCACCGACAGGGACTGGAAACACCATATATTTT; v_gene: TRBV6-5; abundance: few; d_gene: TRBD1; j_gene: TRBJ1-3
CDR3aa: CASSLDGSSYNEQFF; CDR3nt: TGTGCCAGCAGCTTGGACGGGAGCTCCTACAATGAGCAGTTCTTC; v_gene: TRBV7-2; abundance: many; d_gene: -; j_gene: TRBJ2-1
CDR3aa: CASSPRTDLTDTQYF; CDR3nt: TGTGCCAGTAGTCCACGGACAGACCTCACAGATACGCAGTATTTT; v_gene: TRBV19; abundance: -; d_gene: -; j_gene: TRBJ2-3
CDR3aa: CASSSGANEKLFF; CDR3nt: TGTGCCAGCTCCTCAGGGGCTAATGAAAAACTGTTTTTT; v_gene: TRBV7-9; abundance: -; d_gene: -; j_gene: TRBJ1-4
CDR3aa: CASSPQTADTQYF; CDR3nt: TGTGCCAGCAGTCCCCAGACCGCCGATACGCAGTATTTT; v_gene: TRBV28; abundance: many; d_gene: -; j_gene: TRBJ2-3
CDR3aa: CASSLGGTFSGNTF; CDR3nt: TGTGCCAGCAGCTTAGGGGGGACGTTCTCTGGAAACACCTTC; v_gene: TRBV11-2; abundance: -; d_gene: -; j_gene: TRBJ1-2
CDR3aa: CASSRTAHTGELFF; CDR3nt: TGTGCCAGTAGTCGGACAGCCCACACCGGGGAGCTGTTTTTT; v_gene: TRBV19; abundance: -; d_gene: -; j_gene: TRBJ2-2
CDR3aa: CASSYNIAKNIQYF; CDR3nt: TGTGCCAGCAGTTATAATATAGCCAAAAACATTCAGTACTTC; v_gene: TRBV6-2/TRBV6-3; abundance: few; d_gene: -; j_gene: TRBJ2-4
CDR3aa: CASSSLSGLAGNSGANVLTF; CDR3nt: TGTGCCAGTAGTTCCCTATCGGGACTAGCGGGGAACTCTGGGGCCAACGTCCTGACTTTC; v_gene: TRBV19; abundance: -; d_gene: TRBD2; j_gene: TRBJ2-6
CDR3aa: CAIRERESSNGEQYF; CDR3nt: TGTGCCATCAGGGAGCGGGAGAGCAGTAACGGCGAGCAGTACTTC; v_gene: TRBV10-3; abundance: many; d_gene: TRBD2; j_gene: TRBJ2-7
CDR3aa: CASSQDINSPLHF; CDR3nt: TGCGCCAGCAGCCAAGATATTAATTCACCCCTCCACTTT; v_gene: TRBV4-3; abundance: many; d_gene: -; j_gene: TRBJ1-6
CDR3aa: CASSLAGTGETQYF; CDR3nt: TGTGCCAGCAGCCTCGCCGGGACAGGAGAGACCCAGTACTTC; v_gene: TRBV7-3; abundance: many; d_gene: TRBD1; j_gene: TRBJ2-5
CDR3aa: CASTPNPGQGWETQYF; CDR3nt: TGTGCCAGTACCCCAAACCCCGGACAGGGGTGGGAGACCCAGTACTTC; v_gene: TRBV19; abundance: many; d_gene: TRBD1; j_gene: TRBJ2-5
CDR3aa: CASSGALETQYF; CDR3nt: TGTGCCAGCAGCGGGGCCTTGGAGACCCAGTACTTC; v_gene: TRBV5-4; abundance: many; d_gene: -; j_gene: TRBJ2-5